The clone carrying this T cell receptor beta chain was picked up a small number of times. Its antigen is not known. A J-beta primer mix and a sample-barcoded 5' primer were used in a second PCR of roughly 6 to 11 cycles. TCRdb re-derived calls from the 5' RACE reads in MiXCR, one entry per CDR3 protein. The sample lists 1.5 million to 2 million distinct CDR3 sequences; roughly 30% were seen once. CDR3 length: 16 residues. The ends were cut back, 0 bases at V and 0 bases at J, with 12 bases in the middle. Germline V gene lookup returns CDR1 SGHKS and CDR2 YYEKEE (reference sequence). This record belongs to a study of blood T cells in healthy people across ages. Study-wide results and caveats: Donors of long life had a larger count of naive CD4+ cells and greater diversity than aged donors.

The sequencing sample was made of blood. The TCR was taken from a woman aged 30 to 39 in good health. The chain links TRBV5-5 to TRBJ1-1; possible D gene TRBD1, 6 bases. The CDR3 sequence is CASSLVGAVMNTEAFF. The CDR3 bases are TGTGCCAGCAGCTTGGTGGGGGCAGTCATGAACACTGAAGCTTTCTTT. The full variable domain, in which reference TRBV5-5 and TRBJ1-1 provide the parts outside the CDR3, is DAGVTQSPTHLIKTRGQQVTLRCSPISGHKSVSWYQQVLGQGPQFIFQYYEKEERGRGNFPDRFSARQFPNYSSELNVNALLLGDSALYLCASSLVGAVMNTEAFFGQGTRLTVV.